The 9 T cell receptor beta chains in this list originate from one sample, sequenced in a study of PD-L1 blockade in urothelial cancer. The repertoire was sequenced with immunoSEQ multiplex PCR; TCRdb's copy has only in-frame clones and lacks some. The top ten clones hold about 2.4% of a sample with approximately 100,000 clones, around 85% of them seen once. The sample consisted of PBMCs, taken around atezolizumab (anti-PD-L1) treatment. The receptors here all came from a man aged 45-65 years with urothelial cancer.

The rearrangement joins TRBV27 to TRBJ2-7; TRBD1 is a possible D gene (6 bases). Trimming shortened V by 8 bases and J by 5 bases, and 16 bases separated the two germline ends. Germline loops: CDR1 MNHEY, CDR2 SMNVEV (reference sequence). The CDR3 is made up of 13 amino acids. The CDR3 coding sequence is TGTGCCAGCGCATACAGGGCACAGGACGAGCAGTACTTC. Its protein product is CASAYRAQDEQYF.

V and J are TRBV11-2 and TRBJ2-5; 7 bases fit TRBD1. V lost 1 base to trimming and J lost 4 bases; unmatched junction nucleotides: 6. This CDR3 spans 15 amino acids. Germline-derived CDR1 and CDR2 are SGHAT and FQNNGV. This chain's CDR3 is CASSLGARGRETQYF. The DNA of the CDR3 is TGTGCCAGCAGCTTAGGCGCCAGGGGGAGAGAGACCCAGTACTTC.

The chain uses TRBV10-2 and TRBJ1-5, with 9 nucleotides matching TRBD1. Germline CDR1 WSHSY, CDR2 SAAADI. V shed 5 bases and J 1 base; nucleotides not matched to a gene: 3. The CDR3 totals 15 residues. The CDR3 loop is CASSSTGGSNQPQHF. CDR3 coding DNA: TGCGCCAGCAGTTCGACAGGGGGAAGCAATCAGCCCCAGCATTTT.

This clone showed up just a few times. V gene TRBV30 combines with J gene TRBJ1-6; TRBD1 might be the D (5 bases). V was cut by 3 bases and J by 3 bases, with 12 bases left in between. The CDR3 has 15 amino acids. Germline CDR1 and CDR2: GTSNPN and SVGIG (reference sequence). CDR3 region: CAWRARDYYNSPLHF. CDR3 coding DNA: TGTGCCTGGAGAGCCCGGGACTACTATAATTCACCCCTCCACTTT.

The genes are TRBV7-9 and TRBJ2-6; D call uncertain. Trimming stripped 7 bases from V and 4 bases from J, with 11 bases between. Germline lookup yields CDR1 SEHNR and CDR2 FQNEAQ (reference sequence). The CDR3 has 14 amino acids. The DNA for the CDR3 is TGTGCCAGCACCCGGGTACTCGGGGCCAACGTCCTGACTTTC. Translation gives CASTRVLGANVLTF.

The chain employs TRBV5-1 and TRBJ2-2; D not certain. The V and J ends lost 5 bases and 8 bases respectively, with 7 bases between them. Germline values: CDR1 SGHRS, CDR2 YFSETQ. The CDR3 runs to 11 residues. The CDR3 here is CASRALGELFF. CDR3 in DNA: TGCGCCAGCAGAGCCCTTGGGGAGCTGTTTTTT.

The gene calls are TRBV27 and TRBJ1-1; weak D call: TRBD1 (6 bases). The CDR3 consists of 14 residues. V lost 6 bases and J lost 0, with 11 bases in between. Germline V lookup: CDR1 MNHEY, CDR2 SMNVEV (reference sequence). The CDR3 here is CASRMDSMNTEAFF. CDR3 bases: TGTGCCAGCAGAATGGACAGCATGAACACTGAAGCTTTCTTT.

Only one count was recorded for this clone. The chain links TRBV14 to TRBJ1-3, with D unclear. Germline V lookup: CDR1 SGHDN, CDR2 FVKESK. The CDR3 spans 15 residues. Trimming removed 1 base from V and 4 bases from J, with 11 bases in between. The CDR3 spells CASSQGRQYGNTIYF. The CDR3 DNA reads TGTGCCAGCAGCCAAGGCAGACAATACGGAAACACCATATATTTT.

The rearrangement uses TRBV7-2 and TRBJ2-1, with 7 nucleotides matching TRBD2. Per germline, CDR1 SGHTA and CDR2 FQGNSA. Trimming took 5 bases from V and 3 from J; bases not matched to a gene: 7. CDR3 length equals 15 residues. The CDR3 nucleotides are TGTGCCAGCAGCCGCGTCGGGACTAACTACAATGAGCAGTTCTTC. Translating gives CASSRVGTNYNEQFF.